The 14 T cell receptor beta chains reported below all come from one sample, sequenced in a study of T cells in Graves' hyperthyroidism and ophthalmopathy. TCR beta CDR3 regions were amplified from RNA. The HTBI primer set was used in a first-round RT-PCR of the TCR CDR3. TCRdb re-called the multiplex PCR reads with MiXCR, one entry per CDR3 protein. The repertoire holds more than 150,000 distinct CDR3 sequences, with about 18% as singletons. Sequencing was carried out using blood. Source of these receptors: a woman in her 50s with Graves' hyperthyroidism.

The DNA for the CDR3 is TGCGCCAGCAGCTTGGTTGCGGGGGGCCACAATGAGCAGTTCTTC. Its translation is CASSLVAGGHNEQFF. This chain joins TRBV5-1 and TRBJ2-1; 8 bases match TRBD2. Germline trimming cut 0 bases from V and 5 bases from J; bases unmatched to any gene: 4. The germline V gene encodes CDR1 SGHRS and CDR2 YFSETQ. The CDR3 has 15 amino acids.

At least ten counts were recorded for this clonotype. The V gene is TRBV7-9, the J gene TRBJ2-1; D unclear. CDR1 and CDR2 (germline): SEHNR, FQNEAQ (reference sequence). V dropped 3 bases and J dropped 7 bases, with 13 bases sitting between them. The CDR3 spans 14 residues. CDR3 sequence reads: CASSFREMGNEQFF. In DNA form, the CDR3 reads TGTGCCAGCAGCTTTCGCGAAATGGGAAATGAGCAGTTCTTC.

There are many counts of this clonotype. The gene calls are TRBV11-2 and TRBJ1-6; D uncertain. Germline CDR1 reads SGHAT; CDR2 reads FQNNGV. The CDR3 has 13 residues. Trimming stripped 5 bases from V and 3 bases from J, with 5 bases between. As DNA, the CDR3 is TGTGCCAGCAGCACGAACTATAATTCACCCCTCCACTTT. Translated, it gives CASSTNYNSPLHF.

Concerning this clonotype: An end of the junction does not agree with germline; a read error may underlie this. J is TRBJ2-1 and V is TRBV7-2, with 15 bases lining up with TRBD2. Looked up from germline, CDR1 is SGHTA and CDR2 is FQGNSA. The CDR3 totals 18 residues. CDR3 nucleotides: TGTGCCAGCAACTTACCGGGACTAGCGGGGGGCTCCTACAATGAGCAGTTCTTC. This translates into CASNLPGLAGGSYNEQFF. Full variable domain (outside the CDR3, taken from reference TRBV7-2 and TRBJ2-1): GAGVSQSPSNKVTEKGKDVELRCDPISGHTALYWYRQSLGQGLEFLIYFQGNSAPDKSGLPSDRFSAERTGGSVSTLTIQRTQQEDSAVYLCASNLPGLAGGSYNEQFFGPGTRLTVL.

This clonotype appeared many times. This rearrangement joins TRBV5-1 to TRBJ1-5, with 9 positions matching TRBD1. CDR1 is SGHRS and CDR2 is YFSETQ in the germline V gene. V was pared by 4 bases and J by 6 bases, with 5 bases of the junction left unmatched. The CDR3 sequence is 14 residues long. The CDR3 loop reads CASSHGTGTQPQHF. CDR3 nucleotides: TGCGCCAGCAGCCACGGGACAGGGACTCAGCCCCAGCATTTT. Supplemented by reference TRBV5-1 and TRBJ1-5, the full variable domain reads KAGVTQTPRYLIKTRGQQVTLSCSPISGHRSVSWYQQTPGQGLQFLFEYFSETQRNKGNFPGRFSGRQFSNSRSEMNVSTLELGDSALYLCASSHGTGTQPQHFGDGTRLSIL.

The CDR3 loop reads CASSGGELILSNQPQHF. The CDR3 nucleotides read TGTGCCAGTAGTGGGGGTGAGTTAATTTTGAGCAATCAGCCCCAGCATTTT. The genes are TRBV19 and TRBJ1-5; TRBD1 is a possible D gene (5 bases). From germline, CDR1 is LNHDA and CDR2 SQIVND (reference sequence). Trimming took 5 bases from V and 1 from J, leaving 18 bases between them. This CDR3 is 17 amino acids long.

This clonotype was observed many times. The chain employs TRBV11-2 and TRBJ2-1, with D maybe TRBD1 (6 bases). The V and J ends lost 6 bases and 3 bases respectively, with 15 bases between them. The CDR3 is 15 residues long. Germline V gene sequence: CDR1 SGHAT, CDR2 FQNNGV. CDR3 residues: CASRTSGENYNEQFF. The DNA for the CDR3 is TGTGCCAGCAGGACCTCAGGGGAGAACTACAATGAGCAGTTCTTC.

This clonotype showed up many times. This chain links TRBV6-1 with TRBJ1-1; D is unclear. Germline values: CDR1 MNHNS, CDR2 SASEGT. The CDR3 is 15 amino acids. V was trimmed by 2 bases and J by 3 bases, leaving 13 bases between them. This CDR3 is CASSEFKGYDTEAFF. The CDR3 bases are TGTGCCAGCAGTGAATTCAAAGGGTACGACACTGAAGCTTTCTTT.

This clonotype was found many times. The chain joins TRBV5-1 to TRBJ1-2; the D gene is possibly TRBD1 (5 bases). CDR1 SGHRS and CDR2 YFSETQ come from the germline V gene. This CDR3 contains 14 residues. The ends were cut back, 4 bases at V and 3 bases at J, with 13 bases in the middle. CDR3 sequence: CASSKSGTDYGYTF. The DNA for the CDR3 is TGCGCCAGCAGCAAATCCGGGACTGACTATGGCTACACCTTC. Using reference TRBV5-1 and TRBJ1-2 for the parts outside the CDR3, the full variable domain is KAGVTQTPRYLIKTRGQQVTLSCSPISGHRSVSWYQQTPGQGLQFLFEYFSETQRNKGNFPGRFSGRQFSNSRSEMNVSTLELGDSALYLCASSKSGTDYGYTFGSGTRLTVV.

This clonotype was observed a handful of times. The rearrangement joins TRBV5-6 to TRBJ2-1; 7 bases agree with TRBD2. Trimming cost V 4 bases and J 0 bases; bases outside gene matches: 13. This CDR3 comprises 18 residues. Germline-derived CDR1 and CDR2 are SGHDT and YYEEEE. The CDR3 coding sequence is TGTGCCAGCAGCGGGCGGGGGTCCGCCCTTAACTCCTACAATGAGCAGTTCTTC. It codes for CASSGRGSALNSYNEQFF.

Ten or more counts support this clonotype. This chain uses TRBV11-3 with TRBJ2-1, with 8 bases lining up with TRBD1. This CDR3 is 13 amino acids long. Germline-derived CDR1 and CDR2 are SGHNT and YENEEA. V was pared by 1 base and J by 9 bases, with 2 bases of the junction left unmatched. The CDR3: CASSLGQGSEQFF. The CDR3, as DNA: TGTGCCAGCAGCTTAGGACAGGGGTCTGAGCAGTTCTTC.

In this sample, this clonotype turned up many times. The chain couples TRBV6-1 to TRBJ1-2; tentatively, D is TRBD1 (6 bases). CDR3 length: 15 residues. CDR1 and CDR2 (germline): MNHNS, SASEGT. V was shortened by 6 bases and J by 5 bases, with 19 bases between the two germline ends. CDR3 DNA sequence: TGTGCCAGCAGCGAACAACAGGGTTGGGGGTATGGCTACACCTTC. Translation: CASSEQQGWGYGYTF.

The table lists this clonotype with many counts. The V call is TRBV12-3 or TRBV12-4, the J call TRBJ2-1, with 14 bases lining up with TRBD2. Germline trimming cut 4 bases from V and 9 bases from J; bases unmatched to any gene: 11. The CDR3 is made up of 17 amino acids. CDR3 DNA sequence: TGTGCCAGCAGTTATACTCCGACTAGCGGGGGGGCTTTTGAGCAGTTCTTC. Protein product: CASSYTPTSGGAFEQFF.

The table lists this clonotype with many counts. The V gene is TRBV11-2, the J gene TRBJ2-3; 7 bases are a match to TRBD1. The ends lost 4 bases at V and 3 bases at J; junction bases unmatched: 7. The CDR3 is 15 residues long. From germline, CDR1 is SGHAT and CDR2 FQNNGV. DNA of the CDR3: TGTGCCAGCAGCTCGTATTGGGACAGTACAGATACGCAGTATTTT. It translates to CASSSYWDSTDTQYF.